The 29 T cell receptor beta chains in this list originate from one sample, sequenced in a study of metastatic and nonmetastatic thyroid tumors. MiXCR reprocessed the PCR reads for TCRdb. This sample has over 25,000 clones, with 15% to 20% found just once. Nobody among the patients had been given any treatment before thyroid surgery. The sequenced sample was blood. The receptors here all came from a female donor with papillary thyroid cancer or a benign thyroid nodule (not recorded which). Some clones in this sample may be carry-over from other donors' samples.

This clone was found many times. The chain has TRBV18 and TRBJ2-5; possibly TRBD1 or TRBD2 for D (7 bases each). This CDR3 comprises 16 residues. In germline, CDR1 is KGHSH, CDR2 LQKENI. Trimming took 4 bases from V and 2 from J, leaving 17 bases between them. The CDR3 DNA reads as TGTGCCAGCTCACGCGACAGGGAGGGGGATCAAGAGACCCAGTACTTC. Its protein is CASSRDREGDQETQYF.

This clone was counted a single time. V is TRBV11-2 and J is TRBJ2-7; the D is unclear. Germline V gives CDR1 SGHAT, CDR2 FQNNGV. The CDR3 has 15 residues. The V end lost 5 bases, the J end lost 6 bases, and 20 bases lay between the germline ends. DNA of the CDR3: TGTGCCAGCAGCCCGGCCAGCCTCGTTTGGGCCGAGCAGTACTTC. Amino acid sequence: CASSPASLVWAEQYF.

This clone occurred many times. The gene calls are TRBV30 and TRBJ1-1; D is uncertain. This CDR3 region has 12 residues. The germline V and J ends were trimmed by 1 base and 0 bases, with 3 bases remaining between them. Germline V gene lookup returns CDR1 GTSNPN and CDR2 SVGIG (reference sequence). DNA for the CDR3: TGTGCCTGGAGTGACCTGAACACTGAAGCTTTCTTT. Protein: CAWSDLNTEAFF.

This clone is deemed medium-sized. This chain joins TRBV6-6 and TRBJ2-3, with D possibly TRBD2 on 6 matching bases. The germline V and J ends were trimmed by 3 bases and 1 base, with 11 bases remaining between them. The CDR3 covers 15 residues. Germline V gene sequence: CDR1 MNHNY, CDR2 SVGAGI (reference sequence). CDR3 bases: TGTGCCAGCAGTTATCGGGCTAGCGGCACAGATACGCAGTATTTT. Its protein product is CASSYRASGTDTQYF.

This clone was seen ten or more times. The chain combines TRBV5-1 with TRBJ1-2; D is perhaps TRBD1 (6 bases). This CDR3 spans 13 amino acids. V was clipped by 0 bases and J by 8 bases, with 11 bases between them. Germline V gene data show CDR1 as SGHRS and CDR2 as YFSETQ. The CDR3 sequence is CASSLGTDGGYTF. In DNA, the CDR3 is TGCGCCAGCAGCTTGGGGACAGATGGGGGCTACACCTTC.

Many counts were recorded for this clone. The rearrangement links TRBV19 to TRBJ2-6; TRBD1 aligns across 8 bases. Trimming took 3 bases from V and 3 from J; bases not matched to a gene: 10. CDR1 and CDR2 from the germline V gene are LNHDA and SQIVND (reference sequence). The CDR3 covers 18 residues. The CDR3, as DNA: TGTGCCAGTAGTATCGGACAGGGAGCCCTCAGTGGGGCCAACGTCCTGACTTTC. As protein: CASSIGQGALSGANVLTF.

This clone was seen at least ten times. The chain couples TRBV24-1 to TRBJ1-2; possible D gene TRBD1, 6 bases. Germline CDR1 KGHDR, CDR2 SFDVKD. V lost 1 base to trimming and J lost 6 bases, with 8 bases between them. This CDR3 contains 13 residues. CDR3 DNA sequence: TGTGCCACCAGTGATTTCTACAGGGATGGCTACACCTTC. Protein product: CATSDFYRDGYTF.

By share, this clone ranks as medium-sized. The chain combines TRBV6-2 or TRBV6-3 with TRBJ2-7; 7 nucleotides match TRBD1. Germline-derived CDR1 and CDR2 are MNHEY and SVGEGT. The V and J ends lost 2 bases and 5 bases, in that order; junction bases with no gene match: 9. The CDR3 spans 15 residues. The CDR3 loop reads CASSYRPDRADEQYF. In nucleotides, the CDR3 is TGTGCCAGCAGTTACAGACCCGACAGGGCTGACGAGCAGTACTTC.

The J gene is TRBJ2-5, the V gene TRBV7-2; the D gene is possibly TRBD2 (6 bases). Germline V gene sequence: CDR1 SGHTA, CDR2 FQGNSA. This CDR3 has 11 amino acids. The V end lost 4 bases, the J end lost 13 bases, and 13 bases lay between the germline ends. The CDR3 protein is CASSSGLRSYF. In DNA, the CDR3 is TGTGCCAGCAGCTCGGGACTTCGGTCGTACTTC.

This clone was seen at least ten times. The CDR3 sequence: CASMSTGIYTEAFF. The CDR3 DNA follows: TGTGCCAGCATGTCGACAGGGATATACACTGAAGCTTTCTTT. This rearrangement joins TRBV3-1 to TRBJ1-1; 7 nucleotides align to TRBD1. The CDR3 covers 14 residues. With 7 bases clipped from V and 3 bases from J, the junction kept 8 bases outside the gene matches. Germline values: CDR1 LGHDT, CDR2 YNNKEL (reference sequence).

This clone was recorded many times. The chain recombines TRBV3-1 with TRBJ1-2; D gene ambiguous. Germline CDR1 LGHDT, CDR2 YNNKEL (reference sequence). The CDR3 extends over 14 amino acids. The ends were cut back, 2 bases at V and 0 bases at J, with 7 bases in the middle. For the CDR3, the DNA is TGTGCCAGCAGCCAATTCTCGGCTAACTATGGCTACACCTTC. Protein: CASSQFSANYGYTF.

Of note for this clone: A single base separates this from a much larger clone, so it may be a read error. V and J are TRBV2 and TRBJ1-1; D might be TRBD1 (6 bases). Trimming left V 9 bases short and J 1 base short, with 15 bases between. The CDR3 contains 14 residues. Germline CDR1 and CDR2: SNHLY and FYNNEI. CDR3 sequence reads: CARGGGLWNTEAFF. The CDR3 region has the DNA TGTGCCAGAGGGGGGGGGTTATGGAACACTGAAGCTTTCTTT.

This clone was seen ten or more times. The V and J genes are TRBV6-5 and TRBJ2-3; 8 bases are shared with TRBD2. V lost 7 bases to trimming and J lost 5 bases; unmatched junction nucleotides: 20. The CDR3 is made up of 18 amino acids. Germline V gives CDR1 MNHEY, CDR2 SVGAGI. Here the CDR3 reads CASKRGPSETSGGDTQYF. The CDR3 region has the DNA TGTGCCAGCAAACGAGGACCCTCTGAAACTAGCGGTGGAGATACGCAGTATTTT.

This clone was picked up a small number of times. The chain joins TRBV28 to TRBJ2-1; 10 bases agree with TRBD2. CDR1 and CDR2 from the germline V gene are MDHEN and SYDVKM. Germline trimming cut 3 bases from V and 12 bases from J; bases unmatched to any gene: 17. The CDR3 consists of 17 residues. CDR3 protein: CASSLAGRLAGAPWQFF. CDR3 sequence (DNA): TGTGCCAGCAGTTTGGCCGGGCGGCTAGCGGGAGCTCCATGGCAGTTCTTC.

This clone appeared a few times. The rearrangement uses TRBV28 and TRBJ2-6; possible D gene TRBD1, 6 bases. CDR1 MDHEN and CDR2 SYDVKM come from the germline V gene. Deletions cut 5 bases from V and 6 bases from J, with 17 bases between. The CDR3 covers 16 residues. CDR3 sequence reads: CASSPTGSVVANVLTF. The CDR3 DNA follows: TGTGCCAGCAGTCCTACAGGGTCTGTTGTGGCCAACGTCCTGACTTTC.

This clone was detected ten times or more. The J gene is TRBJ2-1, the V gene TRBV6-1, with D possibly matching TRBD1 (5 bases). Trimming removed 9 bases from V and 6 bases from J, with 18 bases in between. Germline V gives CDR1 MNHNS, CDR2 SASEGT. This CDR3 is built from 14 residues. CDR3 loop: CASSPRAVGNEQFF. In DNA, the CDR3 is TGTGCCAGTAGCCCCAGGGCAGTGGGCAATGAGCAGTTCTTC.

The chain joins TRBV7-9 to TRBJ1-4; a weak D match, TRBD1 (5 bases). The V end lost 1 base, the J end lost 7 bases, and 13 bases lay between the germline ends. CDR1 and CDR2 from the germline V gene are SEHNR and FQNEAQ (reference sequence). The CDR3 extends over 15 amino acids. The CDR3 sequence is CASSLGGPWVEKLFF. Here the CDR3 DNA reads TGTGCCAGCAGCTTAGGGGGACCTTGGGTTGAAAAACTGTTTTTT.

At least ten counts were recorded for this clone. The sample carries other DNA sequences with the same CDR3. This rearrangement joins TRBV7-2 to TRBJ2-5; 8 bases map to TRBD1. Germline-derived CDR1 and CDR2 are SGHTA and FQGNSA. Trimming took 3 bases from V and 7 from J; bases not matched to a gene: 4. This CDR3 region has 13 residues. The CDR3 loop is CASSFGQGRTQYF. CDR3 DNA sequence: TGTGCCAGCAGCTTTGGACAGGGCCGGACCCAGTACTTC.

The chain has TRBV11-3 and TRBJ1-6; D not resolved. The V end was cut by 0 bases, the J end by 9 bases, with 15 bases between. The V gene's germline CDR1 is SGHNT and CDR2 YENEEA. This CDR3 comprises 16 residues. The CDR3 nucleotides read TGTGCCAGCAGCTTAGATGCGGGGTCGCCCCGTTCACCCCTCCACTTT. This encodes CASSLDAGSPRSPLHF.

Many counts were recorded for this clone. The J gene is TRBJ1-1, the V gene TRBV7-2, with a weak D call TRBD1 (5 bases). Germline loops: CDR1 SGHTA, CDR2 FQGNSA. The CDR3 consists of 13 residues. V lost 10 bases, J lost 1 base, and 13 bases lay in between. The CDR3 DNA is TGTGCCACCGCGGGGGGAAGGAACACTGAAGCTTTCTTT. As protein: CATAGGRNTEAFF.

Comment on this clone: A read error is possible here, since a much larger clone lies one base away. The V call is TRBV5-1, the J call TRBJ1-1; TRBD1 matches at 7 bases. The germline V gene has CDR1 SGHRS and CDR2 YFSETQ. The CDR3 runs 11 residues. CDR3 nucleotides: TGCGCCAGCAGCTCCCGACAGGGAGCTCTCTTT. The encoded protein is CASSSRQGALF.

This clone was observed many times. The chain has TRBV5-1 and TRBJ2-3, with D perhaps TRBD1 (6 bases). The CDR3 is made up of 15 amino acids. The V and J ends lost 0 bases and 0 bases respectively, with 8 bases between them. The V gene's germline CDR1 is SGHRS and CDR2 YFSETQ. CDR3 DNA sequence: TGCGCCAGCAGCTTGGAGAGGGGGAGCACAGATACGCAGTATTTT. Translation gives CASSLERGSTDTQYF.

In DNA, the CDR3 is TGCGCCAGCAGCTTGGTGGGGACAGGGAACTACGAGCAGTACTTC. The encoded protein is CASSLVGTGNYEQYF. The genes are TRBV5-1 and TRBJ2-7, with 9 bases identical to TRBD1. The CDR3 is 15 residues long. CDR1 is SGHRS, CDR2 YFSETQ, per germline. Unmatched junction bases numbered 4, after V lost 0 bases and J lost 3 bases.

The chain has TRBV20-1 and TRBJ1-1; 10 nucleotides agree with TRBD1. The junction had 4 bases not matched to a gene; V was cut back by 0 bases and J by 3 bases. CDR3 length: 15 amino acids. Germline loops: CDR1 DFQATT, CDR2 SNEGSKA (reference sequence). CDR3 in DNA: TGCAGTGCTAGAGATCGGGGGACAGGGGACACTGAAGCTTTCTTT. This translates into CSARDRGTGDTEAFF.

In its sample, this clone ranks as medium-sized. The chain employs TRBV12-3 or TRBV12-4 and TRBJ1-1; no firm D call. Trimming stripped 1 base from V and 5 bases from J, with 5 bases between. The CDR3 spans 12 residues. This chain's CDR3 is CASSLGLTEAFF. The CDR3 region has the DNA TGTGCCAGCAGTTTAGGGCTAACTGAAGCTTTCTTT.

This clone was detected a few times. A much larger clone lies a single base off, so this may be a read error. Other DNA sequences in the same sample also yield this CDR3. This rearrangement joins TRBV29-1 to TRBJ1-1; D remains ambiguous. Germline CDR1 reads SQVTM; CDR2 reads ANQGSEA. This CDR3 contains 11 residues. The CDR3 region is CSVDGRSEAFF. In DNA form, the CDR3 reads TGCAGCGTTGATGGGAGGTCTGAAGCTTTCTTC.

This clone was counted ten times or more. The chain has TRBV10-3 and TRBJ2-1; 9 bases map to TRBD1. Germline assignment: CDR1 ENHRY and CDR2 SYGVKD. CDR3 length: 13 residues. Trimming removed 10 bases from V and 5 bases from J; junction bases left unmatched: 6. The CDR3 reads CATKRTGDNEQFF. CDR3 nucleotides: TGTGCCACTAAAAGGACAGGGGACAATGAGCAGTTCTTC.

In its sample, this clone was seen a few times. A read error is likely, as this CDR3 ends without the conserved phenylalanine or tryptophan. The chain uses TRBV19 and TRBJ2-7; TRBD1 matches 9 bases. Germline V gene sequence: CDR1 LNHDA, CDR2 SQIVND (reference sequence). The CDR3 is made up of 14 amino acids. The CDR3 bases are TGTGTCAGTAGCGTGGGACAGGGACCGTACGAGCAGTACTTA. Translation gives CVSSVGQGPYEQYL.

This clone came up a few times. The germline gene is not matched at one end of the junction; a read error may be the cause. The CDR3 DNA reads as TGTGCCAGCAGTGAGCAGCCAATCTCCTATGAGCAGTACTTC. This codes for CASSEQPISYEQYF. V usage is TRBV2 and J usage is TRBJ2-7; no clear D. CDR3 size: 14 residues. Germline loops: CDR1 SNHLY, CDR2 FYNNEI. The variable domain in full, completed from reference TRBV2 and TRBJ2-7, reads EPEVTQTPSHQVTQMGQEVILRCVPISNHLYFYWYRQILGQKVEFLVSFYNNEISEKSEIFDDQFSVERPDGSNFTLKIRSTKLEDSAMYFCASSEQPISYEQYFGPGTRLTVT.